This T cell receptor beta chain came from a study of cytomegalovirus exposure and HLA in healthy donors. Trimming cost V 6 bases and J 4 bases, with 13 bases left between them. The CDR3 covers 13 residues. Looked up from germline, CDR1 is MNHEY and CDR2 is SVGAGI. The PCR used 60 Vbeta and 13 Jbeta primers. Study processing details: Approximately 72 million unique TCR beta chains, about 11 million of them shared, were counted by a later analysis. Clones were sequenced by immunoSEQ multiplex PCR, and TCRdb holds only the in-frame ones, with some missing. That table furnishes V, J and clone size, whereas the DNA furnished D and trimming. The sample yields about 220,000 clones, 65% to 85% seen once.

The sample taken for sequencing was PBMCs. This sequence joins TRBV6-5 and TRBJ2-7; weak D call: TRBD1 (6 bases). The receptor was derived from a boy younger than 10 in good health and CMV-seronegative. CDR3 protein: CASSKGVEYEQYF. The CDR3 bases are TGTGCCAGCAGCAAGGGGGTGGAGTACGAGCAGTACTTC.